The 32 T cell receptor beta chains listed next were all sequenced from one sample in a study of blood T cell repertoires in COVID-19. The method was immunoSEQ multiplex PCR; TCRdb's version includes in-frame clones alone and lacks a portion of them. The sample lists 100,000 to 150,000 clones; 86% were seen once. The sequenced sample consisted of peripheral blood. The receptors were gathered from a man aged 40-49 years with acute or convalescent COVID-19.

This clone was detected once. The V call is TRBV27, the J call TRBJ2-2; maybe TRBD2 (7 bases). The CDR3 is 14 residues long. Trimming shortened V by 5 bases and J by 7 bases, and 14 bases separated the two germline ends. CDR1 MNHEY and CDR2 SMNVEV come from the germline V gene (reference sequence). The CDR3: CASSQRGGGGELFF. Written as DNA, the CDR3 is TGTGCCAGCAGTCAACGAGGGGGGGGCGGGGAGCTGTTTTTT.

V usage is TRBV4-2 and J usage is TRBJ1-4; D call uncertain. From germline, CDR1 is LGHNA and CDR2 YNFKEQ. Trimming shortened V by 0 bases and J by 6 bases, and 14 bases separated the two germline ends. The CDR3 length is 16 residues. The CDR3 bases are TGTGCCAGCAGCCAAGATCCCCAGGCCCAATATGAAAAACTGTTTTTT. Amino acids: CASSQDPQAQYEKLFF.

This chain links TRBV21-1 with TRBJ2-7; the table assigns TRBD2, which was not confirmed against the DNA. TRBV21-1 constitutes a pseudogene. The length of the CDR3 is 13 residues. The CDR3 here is CASRNGREREQYF. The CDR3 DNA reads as TGTGCCAGCCGCAACGGCCGGGAGCGCGAGCAGTACTTC.

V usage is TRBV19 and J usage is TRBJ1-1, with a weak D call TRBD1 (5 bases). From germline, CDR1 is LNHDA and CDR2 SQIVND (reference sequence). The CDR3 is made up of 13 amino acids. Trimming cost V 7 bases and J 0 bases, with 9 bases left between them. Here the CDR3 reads CASNTGLNTEAFF. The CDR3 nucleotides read TGTGCCAGTAATACAGGTTTGAACACTGAAGCTTTCTTT. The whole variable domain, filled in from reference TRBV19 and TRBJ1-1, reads DGGITQSPKYLFRKEGQNVTLSCEQNLNHDAMYWYRQDPGQGLRLIYYSQIVNDFQKGDIAEGYSVSREKKESFPLTVTSAQKNPTAFYLCASNTGLNTEAFFGQGTRLTVV.

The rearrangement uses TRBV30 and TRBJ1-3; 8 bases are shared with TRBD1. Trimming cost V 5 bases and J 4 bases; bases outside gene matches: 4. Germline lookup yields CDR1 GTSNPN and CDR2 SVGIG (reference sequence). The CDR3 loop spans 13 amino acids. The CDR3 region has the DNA TGTGCCTGGGACAGGGGAATCGGAAACACCATATATTTT. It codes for CAWDRGIGNTIYF.

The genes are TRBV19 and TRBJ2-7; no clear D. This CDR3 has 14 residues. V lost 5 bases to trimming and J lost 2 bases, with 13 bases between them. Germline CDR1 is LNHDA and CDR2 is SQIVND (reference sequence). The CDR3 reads CASSLRDFTYEQYF. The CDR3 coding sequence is TGTGCCAGTAGTCTTCGTGACTTTACCTACGAGCAGTACTTC.

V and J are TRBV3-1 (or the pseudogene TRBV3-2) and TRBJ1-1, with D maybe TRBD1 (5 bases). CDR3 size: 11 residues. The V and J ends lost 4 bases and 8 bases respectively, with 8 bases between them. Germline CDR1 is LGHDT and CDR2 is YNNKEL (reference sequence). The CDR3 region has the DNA TGTGCCAGCAGCCGCCGGACAGAAGCTTTCTTT. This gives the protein CASSRRTEAFF.

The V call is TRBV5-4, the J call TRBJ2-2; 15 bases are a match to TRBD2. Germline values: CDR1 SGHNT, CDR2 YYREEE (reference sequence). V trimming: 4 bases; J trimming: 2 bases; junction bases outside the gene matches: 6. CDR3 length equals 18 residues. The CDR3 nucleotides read TGTGCCAGCAGCGCCCGGACTAGCGGGGGGGTAAACACCGGGGAGCTGTTTTTT. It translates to CASSARTSGGVNTGELFF. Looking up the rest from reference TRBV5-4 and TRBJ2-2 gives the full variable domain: ETGVTQSPTHLIKTRGQQVTLRCSSQSGHNTVSWYQQALGQGPQFIFQYYREEENGRGNFPPRFSGLQFPNYSSELNVNALELDDSALYLCASSARTSGGVNTGELFFGEGSRLTVL.

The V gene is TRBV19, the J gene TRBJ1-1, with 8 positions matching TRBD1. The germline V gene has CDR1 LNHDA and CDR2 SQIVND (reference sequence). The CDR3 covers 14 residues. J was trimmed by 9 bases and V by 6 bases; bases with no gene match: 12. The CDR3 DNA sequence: TGTGCCAGTAGGCCGGACAGGGAACGGGGCAAAGCTTTCTTT. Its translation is CASRPDRERGKAFF.

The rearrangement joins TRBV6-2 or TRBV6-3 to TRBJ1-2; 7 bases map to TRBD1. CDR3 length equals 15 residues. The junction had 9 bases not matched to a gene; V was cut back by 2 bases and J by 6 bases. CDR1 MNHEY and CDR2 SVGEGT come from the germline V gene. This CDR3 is CASSYRDRTFDGYTF. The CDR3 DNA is TGTGCCAGCAGTTACCGGGACAGAACGTTCGATGGCTACACCTTC.

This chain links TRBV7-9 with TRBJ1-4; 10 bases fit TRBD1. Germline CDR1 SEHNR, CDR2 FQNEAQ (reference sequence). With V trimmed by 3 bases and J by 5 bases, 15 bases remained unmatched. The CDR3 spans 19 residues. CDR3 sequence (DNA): TGTGCCAGCAGCTTGGACAGGGGGATCAGTCTTACTCCGAATGAAAAACTGTTTTTT. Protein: CASSLDRGISLTPNEKLFF.

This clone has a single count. The CDR3 DNA reads as TGTGCCAGCAGTGAAGACCTAGGAACGAGGGGCAATCAGCCCCAGCATTTT. It translates to CASSEDLGTRGNQPQHF. J is TRBJ1-5 and V is TRBV6-1; unclear D gene. V dropped 1 base and J dropped 2 bases, with 15 bases sitting between them. Germline V gives CDR1 MNHNS, CDR2 SASEGT. The CDR3 contains 17 residues.

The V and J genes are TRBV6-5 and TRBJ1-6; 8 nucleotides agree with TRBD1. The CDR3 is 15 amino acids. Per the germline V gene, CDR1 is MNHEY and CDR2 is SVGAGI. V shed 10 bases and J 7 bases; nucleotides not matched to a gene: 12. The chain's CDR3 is CATRYETGANSPLHF. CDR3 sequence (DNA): TGTGCCACCCGTTACGAGACAGGGGCAAATTCACCCCTCCACTTT.

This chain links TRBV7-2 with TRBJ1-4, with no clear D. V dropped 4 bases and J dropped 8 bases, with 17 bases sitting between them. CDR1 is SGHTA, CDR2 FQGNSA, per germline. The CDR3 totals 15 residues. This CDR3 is CASSSPGFEEEKLFF. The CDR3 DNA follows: TGTGCCAGCAGCTCTCCCGGGTTCGAGGAGGAAAAACTGTTTTTT.

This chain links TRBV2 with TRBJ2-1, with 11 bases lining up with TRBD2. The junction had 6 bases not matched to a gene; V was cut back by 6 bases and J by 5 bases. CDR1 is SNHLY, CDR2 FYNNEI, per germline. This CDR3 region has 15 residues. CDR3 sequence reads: CASRELAGGNNEQFF. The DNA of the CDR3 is TGTGCCAGCAGGGAATTAGCGGGGGGGAACAATGAGCAGTTCTTC.

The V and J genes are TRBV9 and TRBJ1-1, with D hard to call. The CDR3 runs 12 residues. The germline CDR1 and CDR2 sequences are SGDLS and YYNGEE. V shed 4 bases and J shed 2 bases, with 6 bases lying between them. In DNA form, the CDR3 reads TGTGCCAGCAGCTTCAGAAACACTGAAGCTTTCTTT. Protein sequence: CASSFRNTEAFF.

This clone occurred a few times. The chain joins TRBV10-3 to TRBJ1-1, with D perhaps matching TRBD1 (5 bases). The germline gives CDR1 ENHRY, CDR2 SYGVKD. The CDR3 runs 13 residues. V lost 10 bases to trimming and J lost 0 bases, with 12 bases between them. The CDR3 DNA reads TGTGCCACTAAGGGGAAGATGAACACTGAAGCTTTCTTT. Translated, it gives CATKGKMNTEAFF.

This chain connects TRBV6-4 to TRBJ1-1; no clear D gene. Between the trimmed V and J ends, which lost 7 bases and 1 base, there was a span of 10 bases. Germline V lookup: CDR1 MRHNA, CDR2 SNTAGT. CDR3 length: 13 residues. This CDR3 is CASTAGPNTEAFF. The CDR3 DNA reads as TGTGCCAGCACTGCTGGCCCGAACACTGAAGCTTTCTTT.

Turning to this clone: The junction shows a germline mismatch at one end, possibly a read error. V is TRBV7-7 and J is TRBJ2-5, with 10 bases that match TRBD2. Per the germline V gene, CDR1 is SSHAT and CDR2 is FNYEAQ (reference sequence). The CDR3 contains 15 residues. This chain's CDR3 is CASSSLAGVQETQYF. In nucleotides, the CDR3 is TGTGCTAGCAGCTCCCTAGCGGGGGTGCAAGAGACCCAGTACTTC.

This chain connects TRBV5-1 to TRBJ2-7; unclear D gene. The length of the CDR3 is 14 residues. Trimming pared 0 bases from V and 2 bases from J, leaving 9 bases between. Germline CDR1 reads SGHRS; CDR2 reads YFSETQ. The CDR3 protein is CASSLGHQTYEQYF. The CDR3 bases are TGCGCCAGCAGCTTGGGACATCAAACCTACGAGCAGTACTTC.

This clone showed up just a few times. CDR3 residues: CASSFKGLKETQYF. The CDR3 DNA is TGTGCCAGCAGTTTTAAGGGGCTTAAAGAGACCCAGTACTTC. The chain has TRBV6-7 and TRBJ2-5; tentative D call: TRBD1 (5 bases). TRBV6-7 is reported as an ORF; its role is uncertain. The CDR3 has 14 residues. Trimming left V 4 bases short and J 3 bases short, with 12 bases between.

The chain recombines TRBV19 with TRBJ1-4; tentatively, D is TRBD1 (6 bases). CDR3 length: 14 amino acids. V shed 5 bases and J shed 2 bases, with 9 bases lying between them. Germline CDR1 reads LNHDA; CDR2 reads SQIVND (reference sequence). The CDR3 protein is CASSRGGTNEKLFF. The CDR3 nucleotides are TGTGCCAGTAGTCGCGGGGGCACTAATGAAAAACTGTTTTTT.

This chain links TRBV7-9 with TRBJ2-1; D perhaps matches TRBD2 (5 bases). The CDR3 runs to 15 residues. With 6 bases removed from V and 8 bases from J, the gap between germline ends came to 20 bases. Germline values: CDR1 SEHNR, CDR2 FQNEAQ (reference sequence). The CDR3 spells CASSYRGPPIHEQFF. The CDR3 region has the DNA TGTGCCAGCAGTTATCGCGGGCCTCCCATTCATGAGCAGTTCTTC. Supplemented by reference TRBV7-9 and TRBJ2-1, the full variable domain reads DTGVSQNPRHKITKRGQNVTFRCDPISEHNRLYWYRQTLGQGPEFLTYFQNEAQLEKSRLLSDRFSAERPKGSFSTLEIQRTEQGDSAMYLCASSYRGPPIHEQFFGPGTRLTVL.

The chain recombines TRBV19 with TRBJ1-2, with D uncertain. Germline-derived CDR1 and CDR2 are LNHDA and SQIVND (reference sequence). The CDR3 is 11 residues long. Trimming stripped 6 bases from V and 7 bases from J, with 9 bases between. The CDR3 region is CASRRLGGYTF. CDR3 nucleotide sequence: TGTGCCAGTAGGCGGCTTGGTGGCTACACCTTC.

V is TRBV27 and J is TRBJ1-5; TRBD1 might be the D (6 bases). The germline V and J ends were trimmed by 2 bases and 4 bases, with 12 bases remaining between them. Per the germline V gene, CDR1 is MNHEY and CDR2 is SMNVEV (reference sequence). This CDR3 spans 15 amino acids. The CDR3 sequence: CASSLMSDRNQPQHF. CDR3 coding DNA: TGTGCCAGCAGTTTAATGAGTGACAGGAATCAGCCCCAGCATTTT.

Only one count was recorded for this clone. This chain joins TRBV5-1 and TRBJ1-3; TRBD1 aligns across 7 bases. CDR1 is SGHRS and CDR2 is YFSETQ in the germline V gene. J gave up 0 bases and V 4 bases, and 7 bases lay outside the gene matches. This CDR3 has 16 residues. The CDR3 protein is CASSPQTGVSGNTIYF. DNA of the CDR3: TGCGCCAGCAGCCCACAAACAGGGGTCTCTGGAAACACCATATATTTT.

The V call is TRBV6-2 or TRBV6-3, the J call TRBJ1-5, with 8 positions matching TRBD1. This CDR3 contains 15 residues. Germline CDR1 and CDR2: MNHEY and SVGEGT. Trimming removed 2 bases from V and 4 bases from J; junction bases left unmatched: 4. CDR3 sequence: CASSYPHRGNQPQHF. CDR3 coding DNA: TGTGCCAGCAGTTACCCCCACAGGGGGAATCAGCCCCAGCATTTT.

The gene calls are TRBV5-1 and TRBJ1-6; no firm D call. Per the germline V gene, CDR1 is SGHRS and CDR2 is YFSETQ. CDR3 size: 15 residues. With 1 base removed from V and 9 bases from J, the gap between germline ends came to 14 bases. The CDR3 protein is CASSLSGKGSSPLHF. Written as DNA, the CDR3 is TGCGCCAGCAGCTTGTCGGGAAAGGGATCTTCACCCCTCCACTTT.

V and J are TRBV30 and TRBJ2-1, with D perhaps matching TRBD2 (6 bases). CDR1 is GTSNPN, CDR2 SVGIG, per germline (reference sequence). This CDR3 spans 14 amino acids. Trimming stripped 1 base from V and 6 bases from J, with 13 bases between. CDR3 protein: CAWSALLATNEQFF. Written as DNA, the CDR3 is TGTGCCTGGAGTGCGTTACTAGCCACCAATGAGCAGTTCTTC.

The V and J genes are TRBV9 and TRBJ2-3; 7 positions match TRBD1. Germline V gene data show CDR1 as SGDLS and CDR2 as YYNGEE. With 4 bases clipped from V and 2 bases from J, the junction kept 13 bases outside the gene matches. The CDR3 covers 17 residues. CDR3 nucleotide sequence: TGTGCCAGCAGCAAACGGTCCGGGACAGACCTCACAGATACGCAGTATTTT. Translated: CASSKRSGTDLTDTQYF.

CDR3 nucleotide sequence: TGTGCCAGCAGCTTCGACAGGGGGGAAGCTTTCTTT. Protein: CASSFDRGEAFF. The chain recombines TRBV13 with TRBJ1-1; 9 nucleotides agree with TRBD1. The V segment lost 3 bases and the J segment 8 bases; nucleotides outside the gene matches: 1. This CDR3 has 12 residues. Germline V gene lookup returns CDR1 PRHDT and CDR2 FYEKMQ (reference sequence).

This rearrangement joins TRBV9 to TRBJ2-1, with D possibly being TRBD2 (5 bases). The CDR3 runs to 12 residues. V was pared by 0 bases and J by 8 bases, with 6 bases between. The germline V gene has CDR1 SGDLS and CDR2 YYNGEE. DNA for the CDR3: TGTGCCAGCAGCGTAGTTAGCGATGAGCAGTTCTTC. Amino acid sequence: CASSVVSDEQFF.